The sequence of this T cell receptor (beta chain) was determined in a study of blood T cell repertoires in COVID-19 (dated by TCRdb to 2020 to 2022). For the study in its entirety: The collaborator samples originated in the United States, Italy and Spain and spanned the acute and convalescent phases of COVID-19. The dataset comprised deeply sampled blood TCRbeta repertoires from subjects exposed to, actively infected with, or recovered from COVID-19. The repertoires were released in a freely available public database intended as a resource for research on the immune response to SARS-CoV-2. The sample metadata nearly always contained a de-identified subject ID, COVID-19 status, age in years and sex. Where available, HLA class I and class II types were taken from metadata supplied by the sample provider and were not determined by assay-based typing. The prospective study material was composed of cDNA or gDNA derived from T cells, B-cell-depleted T cells, or PBMCs. Samples were obtained from the ongoing ImmuneRACE study (first 160 participants) and from about 1,300 subjects provided by 6 global collaborators.

To note about this clone: What this receptor recognizes is not known. The record has no base qualities; no much larger clone is one base away.

TCRbeta CDR3 regions were amplified from genomic DNA using the immunoSEQ Assay, a bias-controlled multiplex PCR. In the paper's pipeline: The number of nucleated cells in each sample was estimated by amplification of reference gene primers within the assay. To quantify the absolute abundance of each unique TCRbeta CDR3 rearrangement, sequence reads were collapsed and filtered. Productive Simpson clonality was computed per sample as the square root of Simpson's diversity index over productive rearrangements. Not all clones reach the TCRdb copy of this immuneACCESS table, which keeps in-frame sequences only. Checked studies attribute under half of the gap to unresolved V genes and leave the rest unexplained. From that table come the V and J calls and clone size; the DNA was used to work out D and trimming. This sample is represented by 400,000 to 550,000 clones; about 89% of them were singletons. The ten largest clones represent 4.3% of the sample.

Study-wide conclusions, independent of this receptor: The quantity of clinical and demographic metadata differed by source and by participant and was supplied without curation.

There are 13 amino acids in the CDR3, from cysteine to phenylalanine inclusive. This entry keeps only the CDR3 DNA: 39 bases, framed from base 1. V is reduced by 6 bases and J by 8 bases, leaving a spacing of 16 bases between them. Looking up the germline V gene yields CDR1 SNHLY and CDR2 FYNNEI. Each collaborating institution followed its own protocols to collect whole blood in K2EDTA tubes. For TCRbeta analysis, collaborators shipped samples in one of three forms: frozen whole blood, isolated PBMCs, or DNA extracted from either of those sample types. Sequencing was done on a sample of peripheral blood. The source of this sequence is a woman in her twenties or thirties with acute or convalescent COVID-19. The sequence joins TRBV2 to TRBJ1-2, with the D gene not confidently named. The CDR3 sequence is CASRPTVGGGYTF. The sequenced DNA: TGTGCCAGCAGACCCACGGTGGGAGGAGGCTACACCTTC.